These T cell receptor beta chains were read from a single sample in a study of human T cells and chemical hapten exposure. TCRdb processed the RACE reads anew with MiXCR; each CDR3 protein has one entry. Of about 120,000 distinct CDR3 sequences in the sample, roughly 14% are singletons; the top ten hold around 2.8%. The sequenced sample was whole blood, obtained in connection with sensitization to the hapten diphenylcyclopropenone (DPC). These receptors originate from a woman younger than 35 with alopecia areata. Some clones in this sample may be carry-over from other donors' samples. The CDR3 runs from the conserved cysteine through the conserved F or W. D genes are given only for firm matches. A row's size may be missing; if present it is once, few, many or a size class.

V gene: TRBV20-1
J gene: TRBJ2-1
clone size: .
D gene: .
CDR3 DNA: TGCAGTGCTCCCCGGCCGGGGAACAATGAGCAGTTCTTC
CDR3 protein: CSAPRPGNNEQFF

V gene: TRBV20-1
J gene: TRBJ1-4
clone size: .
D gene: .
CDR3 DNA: TGCAGTGCCCTACAGGGAACAACTAATGAAAAACTGTTTTTT
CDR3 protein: CSALQGTTNEKLFF

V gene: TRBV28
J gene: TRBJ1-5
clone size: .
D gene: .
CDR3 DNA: TGTGCCAGCAAGGGAGGGGAGGATGGCAATCAGCCCCAGCATTTT
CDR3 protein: CASKGGEDGNQPQHF

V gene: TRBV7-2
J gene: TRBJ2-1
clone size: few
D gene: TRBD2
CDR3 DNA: TGTGCCAGCAGCCCCGCCGCGGGGGGCCCCTCACATAAGCAGTTCTTC
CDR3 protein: CASSPAAGGPSHKQFF

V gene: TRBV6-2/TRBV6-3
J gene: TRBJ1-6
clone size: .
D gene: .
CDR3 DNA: TGTGCCAGCATCAAGGACAGTACTCTTCGTTCACCCCTCCACTTT
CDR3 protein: CASIKDSTLRSPLHF

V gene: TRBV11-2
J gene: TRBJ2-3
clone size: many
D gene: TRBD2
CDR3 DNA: TGTGCCAGCAGCCCAGCGGGGGGGACCACAGATACGCAGTATTTT
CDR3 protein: CASSPAGGTTDTQYF

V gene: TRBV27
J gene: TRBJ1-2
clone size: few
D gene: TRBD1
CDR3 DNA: TGTGCCAGCAGACTGACAGGGGAGGCTAACTATGGCTACACCTTC
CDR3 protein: CASRLTGEANYGYTF

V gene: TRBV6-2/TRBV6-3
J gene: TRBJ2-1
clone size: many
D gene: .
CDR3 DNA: TGTGCCAGCAGTTACTCTGGGATGAACTACAATGAGCAGTTCTTC
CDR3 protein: CASSYSGMNYNEQFF

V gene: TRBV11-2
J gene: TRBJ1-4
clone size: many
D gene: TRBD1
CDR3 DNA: TGTGCCAGCAGCGCCCGAACACAGGGGGGGAGTGAAAAACTGTTTTTT
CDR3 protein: CASSARTQGGSEKLFF

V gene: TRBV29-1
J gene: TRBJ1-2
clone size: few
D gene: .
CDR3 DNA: TGCAGCGTTGAAGACCACGTTGGACGACGGGGCCACTTC
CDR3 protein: CSVEDHVGRRGHF

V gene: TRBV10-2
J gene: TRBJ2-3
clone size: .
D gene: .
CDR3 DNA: TGCGCCAGCAGTTCCGGGACCCAGCCGGGAGATACGCAGTATTTT
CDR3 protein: CASSSGTQPGDTQYF

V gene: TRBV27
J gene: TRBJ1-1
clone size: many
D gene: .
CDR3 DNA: TGTGCCAGCAGTTTATCGACTCAGAACACTGAAGCTTTCTTT
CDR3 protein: CASSLSTQNTEAFF

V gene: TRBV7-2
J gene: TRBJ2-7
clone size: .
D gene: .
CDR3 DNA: TGTGCCAGCAGCTTGAGGACAGAAACCTACGAGCAGTACTTC
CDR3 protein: CASSLRTETYEQYF

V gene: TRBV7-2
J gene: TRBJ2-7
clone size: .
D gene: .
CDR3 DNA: TGTGCCAGCAGCTTAGGGGGAAGCGCCTACGAGCAGTACTTC
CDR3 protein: CASSLGGSAYEQYF

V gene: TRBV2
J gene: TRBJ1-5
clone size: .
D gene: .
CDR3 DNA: TGTGCCAGCACGGACACTAGCAAAAATCAGCCCCAGCATTTT
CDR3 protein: CASTDTSKNQPQHF

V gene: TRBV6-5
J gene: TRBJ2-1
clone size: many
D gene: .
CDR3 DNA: TGTGCCAGCAGTTACACCCGGGGCAATGAGCAGTTCTTC
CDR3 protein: CASSYTRGNEQFF

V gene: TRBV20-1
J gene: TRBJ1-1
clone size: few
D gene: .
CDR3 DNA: TGCAGTGCTGAAGAGGGCGAAGTAATGAACACTGAAGCTTTCTTT
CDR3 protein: CSAEEGEVMNTEAFF

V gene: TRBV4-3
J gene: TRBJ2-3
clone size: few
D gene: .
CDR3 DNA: TGCGCCAGCAGCCAAGGCTTTAGCACAGATACGCAGTATTTT
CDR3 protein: CASSQGFSTDTQYF

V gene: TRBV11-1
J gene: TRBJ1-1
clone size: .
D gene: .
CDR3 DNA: TGTGCCAGCAGCTTAAGTCAGGGGACCAACACTGAAGCTTTCTTT
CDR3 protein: CASSLSQGTNTEAFF

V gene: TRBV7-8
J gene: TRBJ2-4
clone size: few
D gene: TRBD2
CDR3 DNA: TGTGCCAGCAGCTTAGAAGTCCCAGCGGGGGTCGGGTCGGCCAAAAACATTCAGTACTTC
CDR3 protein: CASSLEVPAGVGSAKNIQYF

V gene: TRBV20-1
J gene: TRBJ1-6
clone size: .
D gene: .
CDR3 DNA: TGCAGTGCTAGAGTGGGGACCCCTAATTCACCCCTCCACTTT
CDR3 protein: CSARVGTPNSPLHF

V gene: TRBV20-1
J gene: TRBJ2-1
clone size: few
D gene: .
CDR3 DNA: TGCAGTGTTTTTTGTTGGCGGGCCTACAATGAGCAGTTCTTC
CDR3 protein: CSVFCWRAYNEQFF

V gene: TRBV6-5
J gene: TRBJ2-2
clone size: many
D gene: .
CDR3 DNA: TGTGCCAGCAAAGGGACATATAACACCGGGGAGCTGTTTTTT
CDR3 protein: CASKGTYNTGELFF

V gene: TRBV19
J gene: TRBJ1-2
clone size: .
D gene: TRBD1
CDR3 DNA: TGTGCCAGTAGTGCGGACAGGGGACAATATGGCTACACCTTC
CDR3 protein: CASSADRGQYGYTF

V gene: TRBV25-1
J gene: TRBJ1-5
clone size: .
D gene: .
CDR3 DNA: TGTGCCAGCAGTGAAAGCCACGGAGGGGCACGGCAGCCCCAGCATTTT
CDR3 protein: CASSESHGGARQPQHF

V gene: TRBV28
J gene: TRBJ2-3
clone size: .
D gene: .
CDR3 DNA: TGTGCCAGCAGTATCCGGACGACCCACACAGATACGCAGTATTTT
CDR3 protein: CASSIRTTHTDTQYF

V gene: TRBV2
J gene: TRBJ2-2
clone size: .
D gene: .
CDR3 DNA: TGTGCCAGCAACCCCTCAACCACCGGGGAGCTGTTTTTT
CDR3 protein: CASNPSTTGELFF

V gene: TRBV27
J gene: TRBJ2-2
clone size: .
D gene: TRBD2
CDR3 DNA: TGTGCCAGCAGCCCATCATTTGGGAGGGCGGCCACCGGGGAGCTGTTTTTT
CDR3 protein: CASSPSFGRAATGELFF

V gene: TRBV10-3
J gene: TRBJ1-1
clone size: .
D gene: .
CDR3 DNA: TGTGCCATCAGTGTTTTGCCACCCAGAGGGGGGGCCTCTGAAGCTTTCTTT
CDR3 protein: CAISVLPPRGGASEAFF

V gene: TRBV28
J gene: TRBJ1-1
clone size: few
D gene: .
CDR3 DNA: TGTGCCAGCAGTCCTGACAAAAGTGAAGCTTTCTTT
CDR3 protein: CASSPDKSEAFF

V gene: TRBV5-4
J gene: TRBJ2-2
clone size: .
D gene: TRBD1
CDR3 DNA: TGTGCCAGCAGCTGGGACAGGGCCAAGGCCGGGGAGCTGTTTTTT
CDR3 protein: CASSWDRAKAGELFF

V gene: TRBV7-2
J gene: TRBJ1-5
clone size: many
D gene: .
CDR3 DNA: TGTGCCAGCAGCCCAAGGTGGAATAGCAATCAGCCCCAGCATTTT
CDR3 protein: CASSPRWNSNQPQHF

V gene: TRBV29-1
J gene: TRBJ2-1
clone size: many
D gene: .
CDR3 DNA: TGCAGCGTTCTCCCTTACAGGGACAATGAGCAGTTCTTC
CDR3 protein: CSVLPYRDNEQFF

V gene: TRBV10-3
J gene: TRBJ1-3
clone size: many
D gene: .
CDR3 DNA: TGTGCCATCAGTGACGGGTTGGCAGGAAACACCATATATTTT
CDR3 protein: CAISDGLAGNTIYF

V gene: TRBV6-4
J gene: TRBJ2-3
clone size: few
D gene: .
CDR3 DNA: TGTGCCAGCAGTGACAGGGGGTCCACAGATACGCAGTATTTT
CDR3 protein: CASSDRGSTDTQYF

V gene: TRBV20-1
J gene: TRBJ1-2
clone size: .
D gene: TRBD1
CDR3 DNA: TGCAGTGCGCAGGGACAGTACATAAGTGGCTACACCTTC
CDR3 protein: CSAQGQYISGYTF

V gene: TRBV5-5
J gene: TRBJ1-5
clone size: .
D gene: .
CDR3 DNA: TGTGCCAGCAGCTTGATGGTTGACGCAAATCAGCCCCAGCATTTT
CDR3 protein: CASSLMVDANQPQHF

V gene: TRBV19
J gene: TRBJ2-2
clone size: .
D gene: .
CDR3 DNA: TGTGCCAGTAGTATTCCGGCGGGTTCCACCGGGGAGCTGTTTTTT
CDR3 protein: CASSIPAGSTGELFF

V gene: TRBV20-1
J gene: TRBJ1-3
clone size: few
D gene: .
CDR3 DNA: TGCAGTGCTAGTAGGGGCTCTGGAAACACCATATATTTT
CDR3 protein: CSASRGSGNTIYF

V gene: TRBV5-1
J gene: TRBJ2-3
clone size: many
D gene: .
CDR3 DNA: TGCGCCAGCAGCTTGGTCGGCCCGGGTAGCACAGATACGCAGTATTTT
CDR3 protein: CASSLVGPGSTDTQYF

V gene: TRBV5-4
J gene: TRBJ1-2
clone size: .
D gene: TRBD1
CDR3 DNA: TGTGCCAGCAGCTTCGACAGGGACTATGGCTACACCTTC
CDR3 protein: CASSFDRDYGYTF

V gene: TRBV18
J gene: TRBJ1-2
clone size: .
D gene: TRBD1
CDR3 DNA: TGTGCCAGCTCACCGGACAGGGACTATGGCTACACCTTC
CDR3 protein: CASSPDRDYGYTF

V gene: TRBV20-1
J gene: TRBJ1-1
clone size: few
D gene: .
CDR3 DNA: TGCAGTGCTAGAGAAGGCGCCATGAACACTGAAGCTTTCTTT
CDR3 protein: CSAREGAMNTEAFF

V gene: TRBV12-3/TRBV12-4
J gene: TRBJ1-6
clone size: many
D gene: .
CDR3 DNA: TGTGCCAGCCTCCTGGAGGAAACCCTCTCCTATAATTCACCCCTCCACTTT
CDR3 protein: CASLLEETLSYNSPLHF

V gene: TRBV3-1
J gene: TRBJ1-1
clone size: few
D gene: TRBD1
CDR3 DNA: TGTGCCAGCAGCCAAACAAGGACAGGAAACACTGAAGCTTTCTTT
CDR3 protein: CASSQTRTGNTEAFF

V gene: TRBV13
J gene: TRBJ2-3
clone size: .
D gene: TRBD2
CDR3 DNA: TGTGCCAGCAGCGCTACTAGCGGATCCACAGATACGCAGTATTTT
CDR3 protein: CASSATSGSTDTQYF

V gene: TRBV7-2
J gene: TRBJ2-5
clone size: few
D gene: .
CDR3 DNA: TGTGCCAGCAGCTCTAGATCTATAGAGACCCAGTACTTC
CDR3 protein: CASSSRSIETQYF

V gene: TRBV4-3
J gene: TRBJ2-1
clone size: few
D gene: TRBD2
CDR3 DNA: TGCGCCAGCAGCCAAGGGCTTACCTTGACTAGCGGGGGGGCGGCTGAGCAGTTCTTC
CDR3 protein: CASSQGLTLTSGGAAEQFF

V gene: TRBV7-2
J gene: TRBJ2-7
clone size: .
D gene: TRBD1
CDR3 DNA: TGTGCCAGCAGCTTACCTCTACCCGGGATTGACAGGGCAATCCCCTACGAGCAGTACTTC
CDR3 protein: CASSLPLPGIDRAIPYEQYF

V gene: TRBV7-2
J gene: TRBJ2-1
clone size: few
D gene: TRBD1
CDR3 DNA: TGTGCCAGCAGCCCGACAGGGCCTTTGCAGTTCTTC
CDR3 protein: CASSPTGPLQFF

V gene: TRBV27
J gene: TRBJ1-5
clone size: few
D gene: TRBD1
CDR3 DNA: TGTGCCAGCAGTTCGGGGACAGGGTACCAGCCCCAGCATTTT
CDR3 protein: CASSSGTGYQPQHF

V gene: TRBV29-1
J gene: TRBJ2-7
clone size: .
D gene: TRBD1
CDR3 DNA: TGCAGCGTAAAAAGGGGGACAGGGTACTCCTACGAGCAGTACTTC
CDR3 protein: CSVKRGTGYSYEQYF

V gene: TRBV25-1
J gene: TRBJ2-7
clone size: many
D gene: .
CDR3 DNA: TGTGCCAGCAGTGATAGGCAGAAAGAGCAGTACTTC
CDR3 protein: CASSDRQKEQYF

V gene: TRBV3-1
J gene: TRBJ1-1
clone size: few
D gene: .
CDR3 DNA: TGTGCCAGCAGCCAAAACAGGGCCTACACTGAAGCTTTCTTT
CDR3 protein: CASSQNRAYTEAFF

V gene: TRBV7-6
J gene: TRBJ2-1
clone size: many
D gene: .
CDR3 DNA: TGTGCCAGCAGCTTTGGGGGTACCTACAATGAGCAGTTCTTC
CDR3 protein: CASSFGGTYNEQFF

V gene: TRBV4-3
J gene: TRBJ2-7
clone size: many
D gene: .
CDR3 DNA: TGCGCCAGCAGCCCGACCGGGCCCCGGGGAGAGCAGTACTTC
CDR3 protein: CASSPTGPRGEQYF

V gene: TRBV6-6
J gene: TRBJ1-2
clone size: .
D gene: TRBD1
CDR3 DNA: TGTGCCAGCAGTCCGCGAGGACAGGGCAACTATGGCTACACCTTC
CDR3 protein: CASSPRGQGNYGYTF